This is a list of T cell receptor beta chains from one sample in a study of regulatory T cells in long-lasting Graves disease. One entry per CDR3 protein results from TCRdb running MiXCR on the multiplex PCR reads. Here the sample spans approximately 380,000 distinct CDR3 sequences, less than 25% being singletons. Sequences were derived from peripheral blood mononuclear cells (PBMCs), sampled when the disease was refractory, from a patient treated with antithyroid drugs. These receptors came from a female donor with Graves disease. Each CDR3 is given with its conserved first and last residue. Each record gives: D gene, clone size, J gene, V gene, CDR3 DNA, CDR3 protein. A D gene is named only where the DNA matches it firmly. Rows may omit the clone size; those that give it use once, few, many or a size class.

D gene: .
clone size: few
J gene: TRBJ2-2
V gene: TRBV19
CDR3 DNA: TGTGCCAGTAGCCCCTTTCCGGGGGAGGGACATATCACCGGGGAGCTGTTTTTT
CDR3 protein: CASSPFPGEGHITGELFF

D gene: .
clone size: many
J gene: TRBJ1-5
V gene: TRBV2
CDR3 DNA: TGTGCCAGCAGTGAATTAGGCAATCAGCCCCAGCATTTT
CDR3 protein: CASSELGNQPQHF

D gene: TRBD2
clone size: few
J gene: TRBJ2-5
V gene: TRBV20-1
CDR3 DNA: TGCAGTGCTATTTGGACTAGCGGGAGGAAGGTGGAGACCCAGTACTTC
CDR3 protein: CSAIWTSGRKVETQYF

D gene: TRBD2
clone size: .
J gene: TRBJ2-7
V gene: TRBV5-4
CDR3 DNA: TGTGCCAGCAGCGCGCGGACTAGCTCCTACGAGCAGTACTTC
CDR3 protein: CASSARTSSYEQYF

D gene: .
clone size: .
J gene: TRBJ1-1
V gene: TRBV6-1
CDR3 DNA: TGTGCCAGCAGCCCCACGAGCGAAGCTTTCTTT
CDR3 protein: CASSPTSEAFF

D gene: .
clone size: .
J gene: TRBJ1-1
V gene: TRBV18
CDR3 DNA: TGTGCCAGCTCACCATATGGGGTGGGGACTGAAGCTTTCTTT
CDR3 protein: CASSPYGVGTEAFF

D gene: .
clone size: many
J gene: TRBJ2-2
V gene: TRBV6-5
CDR3 DNA: TGTGCCAGCAGTTACTCAGGGCCGGTGGGGGCTAAAGCGAACACCGGGGAGCTGTTTTTT
CDR3 protein: CASSYSGPVGAKANTGELFF

D gene: .
clone size: .
J gene: TRBJ2-4
V gene: TRBV6-2/TRBV6-3
CDR3 DNA: TGTGCCAGCTCTTACGGGGGTCCAGGCAAAAACATTCAGTACTTC
CDR3 protein: CASSYGGPGKNIQYF

D gene: .
clone size: .
J gene: TRBJ1-4
V gene: TRBV6-1
CDR3 DNA: TGTGCCAGCAGTCTCTTTACATCCGCAACTAATGAAAAACTGTTTTTT
CDR3 protein: CASSLFTSATNEKLFF

D gene: .
clone size: .
J gene: TRBJ2-7
V gene: TRBV19
CDR3 DNA: TGTGCCAGTAGTGAAGGACACCTTACTCCTTACGAGCAGTACTTC
CDR3 protein: CASSEGHLTPYEQYF

D gene: .
clone size: .
J gene: TRBJ2-7
V gene: TRBV5-4
CDR3 DNA: TGTGCCAGCAGCTTGCCTACGGGCGAGCAGTACTTC
CDR3 protein: CASSLPTGEQYF

D gene: TRBD1
clone size: many
J gene: TRBJ1-4
V gene: TRBV2
CDR3 DNA: TGTGCCAGCAGACCGACAGGGGCAACTAATGAAAAACTGTTTTTT
CDR3 protein: CASRPTGATNEKLFF

D gene: .
clone size: .
J gene: TRBJ1-6
V gene: TRBV5-1
CDR3 DNA: TGCGCCAGCAGCTTGAGTACGACGAATTCACCCCTCCACTTT
CDR3 protein: CASSLSTTNSPLHF

D gene: TRBD2
clone size: .
J gene: TRBJ2-5
V gene: TRBV6-1
CDR3 DNA: TGTGCCAGCAGTGAAGGGACTAGGGGAGAGACCCAGTACTTC
CDR3 protein: CASSEGTRGETQYF

D gene: TRBD1
clone size: .
J gene: TRBJ2-2
V gene: TRBV14
CDR3 DNA: TGTGCCAGCAGCCAAGGGACAGGGGGCCTCACCGGGGAGCTGTTTTTT
CDR3 protein: CASSQGTGGLTGELFF

D gene: .
clone size: many
J gene: TRBJ2-5
V gene: TRBV7-2
CDR3 DNA: TGTGCCAGCAGCACCCGGGGGGCAGAGACCCAGTACTTC
CDR3 protein: CASSTRGAETQYF

D gene: TRBD1
clone size: few
J gene: TRBJ1-2
V gene: TRBV9
CDR3 DNA: TGTGCCAGCAGCGCAGAGGGGGCGGCTAACTATGGCTACACCTTC
CDR3 protein: CASSAEGAANYGYTF

D gene: .
clone size: many
J gene: TRBJ1-3
V gene: TRBV10-3
CDR3 DNA: TGTGCCATCAGTGCGGGTTCACTGGTTCGGAACACCATATATTTT
CDR3 protein: CAISAGSLVRNTIYF

D gene: .
clone size: many
J gene: TRBJ2-7
V gene: TRBV27
CDR3 DNA: TGTGCCAGCAGGCCACAGGGAGATGGACGTTATTGGTACTTC
CDR3 protein: CASRPQGDGRYWYF

D gene: .
clone size: many
J gene: TRBJ2-7
V gene: TRBV12-3/TRBV12-4
CDR3 DNA: TGTGCCAGCAGTTTAAGGGGGCGGGGGAGGAGTGAGCAGTACTTC
CDR3 protein: CASSLRGRGRSEQYF